The clone carrying this T cell receptor beta chain was seen at least ten times. As yet, its antigen is unknown. This sample is part of a study of T cells in Graves' hyperthyroidism and ophthalmopathy. Overall study findings and caveats: Before onset, ophthalmopathy was predicted by the model a median approximately 6.5 months earlier.

Germline CDR1 LGHDT, CDR2 YNNKEL (reference sequence). With 1 base removed from V and 13 bases from J, the gap between germline ends came to 17 bases. This CDR3 is built from 14 residues. RNA transcripts yielded amplified TCR beta CDR3 regions. The primer set for the first-round RT-PCR of the TCR CDR3 was HTBI. TCRdb processed the multiplex PCR reads anew with MiXCR; each CDR3 protein has one entry. Counted here are about 200,000 distinct CDR3 sequences, around 17% occurring once; the ten biggest clones make up approximately 40%. The sequence was obtained from a middle-aged man with Graves' hyperthyroidism. The chain uses TRBV3-1 and TRBJ2-1; possible D gene TRBD2, 7 bases. Sequencing input: blood. The CDR3 region is CASSQVGGGAYQFF. CDR3 in DNA: TGTGCCAGCAGCCAAGTAGGGGGGGGGGCCTACCAGTTCTTC.